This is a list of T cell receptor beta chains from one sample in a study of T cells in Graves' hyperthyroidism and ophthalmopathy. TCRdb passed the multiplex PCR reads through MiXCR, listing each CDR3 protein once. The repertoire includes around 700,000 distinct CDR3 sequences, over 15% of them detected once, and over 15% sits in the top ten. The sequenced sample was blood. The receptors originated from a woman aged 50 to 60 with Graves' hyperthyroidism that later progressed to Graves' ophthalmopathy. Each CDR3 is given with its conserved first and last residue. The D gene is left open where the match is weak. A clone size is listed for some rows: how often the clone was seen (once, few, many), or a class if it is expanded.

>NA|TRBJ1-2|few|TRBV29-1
CSVEDRENYGYTF
TGCAGCGTTGAAGACAGGGAGAACTATGGCTACACCTTC
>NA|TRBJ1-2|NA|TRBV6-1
CASSEIPVWGYTF
TGTGCCAGCAGTGAAATACCTGTATGGGGCTACACCTTC
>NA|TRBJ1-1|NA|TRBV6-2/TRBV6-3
CASRNREAFF
TGTGCCAGTAGAAACAGGGAGGCTTTCTTT
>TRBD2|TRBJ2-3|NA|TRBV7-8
CASSLVSPGGPSDTQYF
TGTGCCAGCAGCTTAGTTTCCCCGGGGGGGCCCTCAGATACGCAGTATTTT
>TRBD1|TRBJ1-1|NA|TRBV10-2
CASKPPDRNGVAFF
TGCGCCAGCAAGCCTCCGGACAGGAACGGGGTAGCTTTCTTT
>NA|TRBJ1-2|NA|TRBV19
CASRTVGEGYTF
TGTGCCAGTAGAACAGTGGGCGAAGGCTACACCTTC
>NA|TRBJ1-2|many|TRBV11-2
CASSLAGSWGGYTF
TGTGCCAGCAGCTTGGCAGGGTCTTGGGGTGGCTACACCTTC
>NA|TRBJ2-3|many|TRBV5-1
CASSLVGGWKDTQYF
TGCGCCAGCAGCTTGGTAGGGGGATGGAAAGATACGCAGTATTTT
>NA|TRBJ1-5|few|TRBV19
CASSIGRGSNQPQHF
TGTGCCAGTAGTATAGGGCGGGGAAGCAATCAGCCCCAGCATTTT
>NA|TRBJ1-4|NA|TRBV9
CASSVASTADLGEKLFF
TGTGCCAGCAGCGTAGCGAGCACAGCGGACCTAGGTGAAAAACTGTTTTTT
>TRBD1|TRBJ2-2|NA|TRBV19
CASSRYGTGTGELFF
TGTGCCAGTAGTAGATATGGGACAGGCACCGGGGAGCTGTTTTTT
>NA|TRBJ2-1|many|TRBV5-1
CASRHPLGNEQFF
TGCGCCAGCCGACACCCGTTGGGCAATGAGCAGTTCTTC
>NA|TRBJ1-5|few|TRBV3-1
CASSQGRGENQPQHF
TGTGCCAGCAGCCAGGGGCGGGGCGAAAATCAGCCCCAGCATTTT
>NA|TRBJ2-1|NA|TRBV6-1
CASRPKGDEQLF
TGTGCCAGCAGACCCAAGGGAGATGAGCAGCTCTTC
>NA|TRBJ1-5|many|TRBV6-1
CATLEANSNQPQHF
TGTGCCACTCTAGAAGCCAATAGCAATCAGCCCCAGCATTTT
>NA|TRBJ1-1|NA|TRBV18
CASSPVQGSLNTEAFF
TGTGCCAGCTCACCAGTCCAGGGGTCTCTGAACACTGAAGCTTTCTTT
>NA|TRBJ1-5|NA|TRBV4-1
CASSQPATNQPQHF
TGCGCCAGCAGCCAACCGGCAACAAATCAGCCCCAGCATTTT
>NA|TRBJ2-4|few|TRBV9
CASSPWTGAKNIQYF
TGTGCCAGCAGCCCATGGACGGGAGCCAAAAACATTCAGTACTTC
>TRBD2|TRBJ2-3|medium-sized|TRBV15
CATSTGGASDTQYF
TGTGCCACCAGTACGGGGGGGGCTTCAGATACGCAGTATTTT
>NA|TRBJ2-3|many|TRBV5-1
CASSLGQVGSSTDTQYF
TGCGCCAGCAGCTTGGGCCAAGTGGGCTCTAGCACAGATACGCAGTATTTT
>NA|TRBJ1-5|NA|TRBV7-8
CASRGGDSNQPQHF
TGTGCCAGCCGGGGGGGGGATAGCAATCAGCCCCAGCATTTT
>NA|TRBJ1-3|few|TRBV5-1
CASSDGAPLSGNTIYF
TGCGCCAGCAGCGACGGCGCGCCTCTCTCTGGAAACACCATATATTTT
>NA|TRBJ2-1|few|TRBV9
CASSVVRVSNEQFF
TGTGCCAGCAGCGTTGTCAGGGTAAGCAATGAGCAGTTCTTC
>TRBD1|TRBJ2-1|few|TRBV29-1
CSAGTDYNEQFF
TGCAGCGCAGGGACAGACTACAATGAGCAGTTCTTC
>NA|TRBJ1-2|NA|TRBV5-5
CASSLARNYGYTF
TGTGCCAGCAGCTTGGCCAGGAACTATGGCTACACCTTC
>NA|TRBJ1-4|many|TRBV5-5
CASSLGRIGPNEKLFF
TGTGCCAGCAGCTTGGGTCGGATCGGACCTAATGAAAAACTGTTTTTT
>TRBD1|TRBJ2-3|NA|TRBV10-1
CASSDRGPQDTQYF
TGCGCCAGCAGTGATAGGGGGCCACAAGATACGCAGTATTTT
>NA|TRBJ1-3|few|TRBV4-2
CASSQGLYSGNTIYF
TGTGCCAGCAGCCAAGGTCTCTACTCTGGAAACACCATATATTTT
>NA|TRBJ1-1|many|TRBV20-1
CSALGILKAEAFF
TGCAGTGCCCTGGGGATACTGAAGGCTGAAGCTTTCTTT
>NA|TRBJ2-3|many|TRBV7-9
CASSLPGDRASVTQYF
TGTGCCAGCAGCCTACCTGGGGACCGCGCATCTGTTACGCAGTATTTT
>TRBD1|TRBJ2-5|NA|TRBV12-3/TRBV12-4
CASNPKGAEETQYF
TGTGCCAGCAACCCCAAGGGGGCCGAGGAGACCCAGTACTTC
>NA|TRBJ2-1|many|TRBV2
CASSDGTHYNEQFF
TGTGCCAGCAGTGATGGGACTCACTACAATGAGCAGTTCTTC
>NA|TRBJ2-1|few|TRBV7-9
CASSFGVADNEQFF
TGTGCCAGCAGCTTCGGAGTAGCAGACAATGAGCAGTTCTTC
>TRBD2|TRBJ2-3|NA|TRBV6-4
CASSDKRTSGGADTQYF
TGTGCCAGCAGCGACAAGAGGACTAGCGGGGGGGCAGATACGCAGTATTTT
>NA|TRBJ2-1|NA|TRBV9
CASSFRNPLGETQFF
TGTGCCAGCAGCTTCAGGAACCCCTTGGGAGAGACCCAGTTCTTC
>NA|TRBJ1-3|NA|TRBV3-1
CASSQGVANTICF
TGCGCCAGCAGCCAAGGGGTTGCGAACACCATATGTTTT
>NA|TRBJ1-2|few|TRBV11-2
CASSLVQSQGYTF
TGTGCCAGCAGCTTAGTCCAGTCTCAGGGCTACACCTTC
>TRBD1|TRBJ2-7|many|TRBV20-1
CSARVAGGDEQYF
TGCAGTGCTAGAGTAGCAGGGGGCGACGAGCAGTACTTC
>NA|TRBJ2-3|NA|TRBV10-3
CAISEQGFTDTQYF
TGTGCCATCAGTGAGCAGGGGTTCACAGATACGCAGTATTTT
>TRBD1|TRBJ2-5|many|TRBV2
CASLTYPRQGHIQETQYF
TGTGCCAGCCTCACTTACCCCAGACAGGGGCACATCCAAGAGACCCAGTACTTC